This entry lists 24 T cell receptor beta chains sequenced from one sample in a study of cytomegalovirus exposure and HLA in healthy donors. The primer mix had 60 Vbeta and 13 Jbeta primers. Generated by immunoSEQ multiplex PCR, the TCRdb table keeps only in-frame clones and is missing some. This sample has 160,000 or so clones, with roughly 80% found just once. Sequencing was done on a sample of PBMCs. All receptors come from a woman under 40 in good health and CMV-seropositive.

This clone has a handful of counts. CDR3 region: CASSLYGTSNTEAFF. The CDR3 DNA follows: TGTGCCAGCAGCTTGTACGGGACTTCAAACACTGAAGCTTTCTTT. The chain recombines TRBV5-8 with TRBJ1-1; possibly TRBD1 for D (5 bases). This CDR3 has 15 amino acids. Trimming shortened V by 1 base and J by 2 bases, and 12 bases separated the two germline ends. The germline gives CDR1 SGHTS, CDR2 YDEGEE.

This chain links TRBV5-8 with TRBJ2-5; TRBD1 agrees at 8 bases. The end of the DNA aligns better with TRBJ2-7, so the J call may be wrong. Germline V gene sequence: CDR1 SGHTS, CDR2 YDEGEE. CDR3 length: 12 amino acids. The CDR3 reads CASPDRVDEQYF. CDR3 in DNA: TGTGCCAGCCCGGACAGGGTGGACGAGCAGTACTTC.

The gene calls are TRBV7-2 and TRBJ1-3; D not resolved. CDR3 length equals 15 residues. Germline CDR1 is SGHTA and CDR2 is FQGNSA. Trimming shortened V by 3 bases and J by 0 bases, and 9 bases separated the two germline ends. The CDR3 loop reads CASSFAAGSGNTIYF. The CDR3 DNA sequence: TGTGCCAGCAGCTTCGCCGCAGGCTCTGGAAACACCATATATTTT. The full variable domain, completed using reference TRBV7-2 and TRBJ1-3, is GAGVSQSPSNKVTEKGKDVELRCDPISGHTALYWYRQSLGQGLEFLIYFQGNSAPDKSGLPSDRFSAERTGGSVSTLTIQRTQQEDSAVYLCASSFAAGSGNTIYFGEGSWLTVV.

V gene TRBV18 combines with J gene TRBJ2-7, with 7 nucleotides matching TRBD1. The V segment lost 3 bases and the J segment 2 bases; nucleotides outside the gene matches: 4. Looked up from germline, CDR1 is KGHSH and CDR2 is LQKENI. The CDR3 runs to 14 residues. Written as DNA, the CDR3 is TGTGCCAGCTCACCGGGGACAGAGGCCTACGAGCAGTACTTC. This encodes CASSPGTEAYEQYF.

The rearrangement links TRBV6-5 to TRBJ1-2; the D is unclear. Germline CDR1 is MNHEY and CDR2 is SVGAGI. V was cut by 6 bases and J by 3 bases, with 8 bases left in between. The CDR3 runs 12 residues. CDR3 residues: CASREEDYGYTF. CDR3 nucleotides: TGTGCCAGCAGGGAGGAGGACTATGGCTACACCTTC.

The chain joins TRBV7-2 to TRBJ1-6; D unclear. Germline-derived CDR1 and CDR2 are SGHTA and FQGNSA. The CDR3 runs 16 residues. V lost 4 bases, J lost 7 bases, and 17 bases lay in between. The CDR3 loop reads CASSSLAPTNNSPLHF. CDR3 in DNA: TGTGCCAGCAGCTCGCTAGCTCCTACTAACAATTCACCCCTCCACTTT. Combining the CDR3 with reference TRBV7-2 and TRBJ1-6 gives the whole variable domain GAGVSQSPSNKVTEKGKDVELRCDPISGHTALYWYRQSLGQGLEFLIYFQGNSAPDKSGLPSDRFSAERTGGSVSTLTIQRTQQEDSAVYLCASSSLAPTNNSPLHFGNGTRLTVT.

The chain carries TRBV10-3 and TRBJ1-2, with TRBD1 matching over 8 bases. Germline V gives CDR1 ENHRY, CDR2 SYGVKD. With V trimmed by 3 bases and J by 6 bases, 9 bases remained unmatched. The CDR3 is 15 amino acids. CDR3 sequence reads: CAISDPGGSSDGYTF. The CDR3 bases are TGTGCCATCAGTGACCCAGGGGGCAGTTCGGATGGCTACACCTTC.

This clone was counted once. The chain carries TRBV25-1 and TRBJ1-1; D unclear. The CDR3 is 13 amino acids. Germline CDR1 and CDR2: MGHDK and SYGVNS. Trimming took off 2 bases at V and 6 bases at J, with 10 bases between the two ends. As DNA, the CDR3 is TGTGCCAGCAGTGAACGGCCCGAGGCTGAAGCTTTCTTT. The encoded protein is CASSERPEAEAFF.

This clone occurred a few times. The CDR3 region has the DNA TGTGCCACCAGCAGGGGACCTCCGGGGGGGATGGGCACTGAAGCTTTCTTT. Residues: CATSRGPPGGMGTEAFF. The chain uses TRBV15 and TRBJ1-1, with D possibly matching TRBD1 (5 bases). Between the trimmed V and J ends, which lost 3 bases and 4 bases, there was a span of 21 bases. The CDR3 consists of 17 residues. From germline, CDR1 is LNHNV and CDR2 YYDKDF (reference sequence).

This chain connects TRBV7-2 to TRBJ1-3; 7 nucleotides align to TRBD1. The V gene's germline CDR1 is SGHTA and CDR2 FQGNSA. J was trimmed by 4 bases and V by 2 bases; bases with no gene match: 8. CDR3 length: 16 amino acids. The DNA for the CDR3 is TGTGCCAGCAGCTTATCAGGAGGGGGCAAGGGAAACACCATATATTTT. Translated: CASSLSGGGKGNTIYF.

The chain uses TRBV4-3 and TRBJ1-2, with no clear D. The ends were cut back, 4 bases at V and 5 bases at J, with 14 bases in the middle. CDR1 LGHNA and CDR2 YSLEER come from the germline V gene. The CDR3 length is 14 residues. CDR3 nucleotide sequence: TGCGCCAGCAGCCCAAACCCTTCAGGTTATGGCTACACCTTC. Its protein is CASSPNPSGYGYTF.

The chain joins TRBV19 to TRBJ1-5, with 12 bases aligning to TRBD1. The CDR3 extends over 17 amino acids. Germline CDR1 reads LNHDA; CDR2 reads SQIVND (reference sequence). Unmatched junction bases numbered 8, after V lost 7 bases and J lost 1 base. CDR3 coding DNA: TGTGCCAGTAATTGGGACAGGGGGCGCTTAAGCAATCAGCCCCAGCATTTT. Encoded protein: CASNWDRGRLSNQPQHF.

A note on this clone: Other DNA sequences of this sample code for an identical CDR3. The chain combines TRBV2 with TRBJ2-7, with 8 bases lining up with TRBD1. Germline values: CDR1 SNHLY, CDR2 FYNNEI. This CDR3 has 14 residues. The junction had 4 bases not matched to a gene; V was cut back by 3 bases and J by 3 bases. The CDR3 loop is CASSDQGQGYEQYF. The CDR3 coding sequence is TGTGCCAGCAGTGATCAAGGACAGGGCTACGAGCAGTACTTC.

V gene TRBV5-8 combines with J gene TRBJ2-7; D may be TRBD1 (5 bases). Germline values: CDR1 SGHTS, CDR2 YDEGEE. The ends were cut back, 4 bases at V and 0 bases at J, with 14 bases in the middle. This CDR3 has 15 amino acids. The CDR3 DNA sequence: TGTGCCAGCAGCGAGAAGGGGTTTTTCTCCTACGAGCAGTACTTC. Translation gives CASSEKGFFSYEQYF.

The rearrangement uses TRBV30 and TRBJ1-6, with 8 positions matching TRBD1. Germline V gives CDR1 GTSNPN, CDR2 SVGIG (reference sequence). The CDR3 is 13 residues long. V was clipped by 4 bases and J by 7 bases; unmatched bases: 3. As DNA, the CDR3 is TGTGCCTGGACGGGACAGGCGAATTCACCCCTCCACTTT. Residues: CAWTGQANSPLHF.

The gene calls are TRBV29-1 and TRBJ1-1; weak D call: TRBD1 (5 bases). The CDR3 has 15 residues. The germline gives CDR1 SQVTM, CDR2 ANQGSEA. V gave up 0 bases and J gave up 0 bases, with 11 bases separating them. The CDR3 nucleotides read TGCAGCGTTGAAGATCTAGGGGATTTGAACACTGAAGCTTTCTTT. Protein sequence: CSVEDLGDLNTEAFF.

The chain carries TRBV7-9 and TRBJ1-3; D perhaps matches TRBD1 (6 bases). The CDR3 spans 17 residues. With 5 bases removed from V and 0 bases from J, the gap between germline ends came to 17 bases. Per the germline V gene, CDR1 is SEHNR and CDR2 is FQNEAQ (reference sequence). CDR3 amino acids: CASSPPAGEYSGNTIYF. The CDR3 DNA is TGTGCCAGCAGCCCCCCGGCAGGGGAATACTCTGGAAACACCATATATTTT.

The CDR3 bases are TGTGCCAGCAGCGTAAATCCCACTAACTATGGCTACACCTTC. Protein sequence: CASSVNPTNYGYTF. The chain carries TRBV9 and TRBJ1-2; unclear D gene. Between the trimmed V and J ends, which lost 1 base and 0 bases, there was a span of 7 bases. The CDR3 totals 14 residues. Germline assignment: CDR1 SGDLS and CDR2 YYNGEE.

The chain is built from TRBV7-2 and TRBJ2-7; TRBD1 might be the D (5 bases). Germline assignment: CDR1 SGHTA and CDR2 FQGNSA. CDR3 length equals 17 residues. The V end lost 6 bases, the J end lost 2 bases, and 23 bases lay between the germline ends. The CDR3 sequence: CASSSKYGAHYPYEQYF. CDR3 sequence (DNA): TGTGCCAGCAGTTCAAAATATGGGGCCCACTACCCCTACGAGCAGTACTTC.

J is TRBJ1-5 and V is TRBV7-5; the table gives TRBD1 as D, unverified against the DNA. TRBV7-5 is a recognized pseudogene. There are 17 residues in the CDR3. CDR3 sequence reads: CARSPGTGKGGNQPQHF. CDR3 DNA sequence: TGTGCCAGAAGTCCCGGGACAGGGAAAGGAGGCAATCAGCCCCAGCATTTT.

About this clone itself: The same CDR3 can be traced to other DNA sequences in this sample. V gene TRBV11-2 combines with J gene TRBJ2-7, with TRBD2 matching 8 bases. Germline V CDR1 and CDR2: SGHAT, FQNNGV. The CDR3 length is 17 residues. V trimming: 3 bases; J trimming: 3 bases; junction bases outside the gene matches: 13. CDR3 protein: CASSFGTSGIVSYEQYF. CDR3 in DNA: TGTGCCAGCAGCTTCGGGACTAGTGGAATCGTGAGCTACGAGCAGTACTTC.

The chain carries TRBV29-1 and TRBJ2-5; the D gene is possibly TRBD2 (7 bases). The V gene lost 6 bases and the J gene lost 7 bases, with 12 bases spanning the gap. The CDR3 covers 11 residues. CDR1 SQVTM and CDR2 ANQGSEA come from the germline V gene. The CDR3 loop reads CSVQGGGTQYF. The DNA of the CDR3 is TGCAGCGTACAGGGCGGGGGGACCCAGTACTTC.

This clone was detected a few times. The DNA for the CDR3 is TGTGCCAGCAGACCTCGCGGAGGACTAATTAACTATGGCTACACCTTC. It is translated as CASRPRGGLINYGYTF. The V call is TRBV27, the J call TRBJ1-2; no reliable D call. CDR1 is MNHEY and CDR2 is SMNVEV in the germline V gene (reference sequence). The V gene lost 6 bases and the J gene lost 1 base, with 18 bases spanning the gap. The CDR3 loop spans 16 amino acids.

The count of this clone is one. The V gene is TRBV27, the J gene TRBJ1-2; TRBD1 aligns across 7 bases. V trimming: 0 bases; J trimming: 5 bases; junction bases outside the gene matches: 6. This CDR3 has 15 residues. Looked up from germline, CDR1 is MNHEY and CDR2 is SMNVEV (reference sequence). The CDR3 DNA reads TGTGCCAGCAGTTTATCGTCGACAGGGTGGTATGGCTACACCTTC. Translating gives CASSLSSTGWYGYTF.